The 13 T cell receptor beta chains reported below all come from one sample, sequenced in a study of blood T cells in healthy people across ages. Using a J-beta primer mix together with a sample-barcoded 5' primer, a second PCR was run for about 6 to 11 cycles. Using its own MiXCR run on the 5' RACE reads, TCRdb lists one record per CDR3 protein. The sample lists about 570,000 distinct CDR3 sequences; approximately 25% were seen once. Sequencing was performed on blood. The receptors stem from a woman between 65 and 79 years old in good health.

The V gene is TRBV20-1, the J gene TRBJ2-7, with 7 positions matching TRBD1. CDR1 and CDR2 from the germline V gene are DFQATT and SNEGSKA (reference sequence). The J segment lost 11 bases and the V segment lost 0 bases, leaving 7 bases of the junction unmatched. The length of the CDR3 is 12 residues. The CDR3 DNA follows: TGCAGTGCTAGAGATCAGGGGGACAAGGAGTACTTC. It is translated as CSARDQGDKEYF.

This clonotype was recorded a few times. The V and J genes are TRBV4-2 and TRBJ2-5; 9 bases are shared with TRBD2. The tail of the sequence fits TRBJ2-1 better, so the J call may be wrong. CDR3 size: 13 residues. CDR1 LGHNA and CDR2 YNFKEQ come from the germline V gene. Here the CDR3 reads CASSQEGLAEQFF. The CDR3 DNA follows: TGTGCCAGCAGCCAAGAGGGACTAGCCGAGCAGTTCTTC.

V usage is TRBV6-5 and J usage is TRBJ1-2; D gene unclear. The germline gives CDR1 MNHEY, CDR2 SVGAGI. The CDR3 totals 12 residues. V was cut by 2 bases and J by 5 bases, with 6 bases left in between. Written as DNA, the CDR3 is TGTGCCAGCAGTTACGGGCCGTATGGCTACACCTTC. It specifies CASSYGPYGYTF.

The genes are TRBV5-1 and TRBJ1-1, with TRBD1 matching over 7 bases. The CDR3 has 14 residues. Germline lookup yields CDR1 SGHRS and CDR2 YFSETQ. After removal of 4 bases from V and 2 bases from J, the junction contained 5 bases not matched to a gene. Here the CDR3 reads CASSNPGGNTEAFF. The DNA for the CDR3 is TGCGCCAGCAGCAACCCAGGGGGAAACACTGAAGCTTTCTTT.

The table lists this clonotype with a few counts. The chain links TRBV6-2 or TRBV6-3 to TRBJ1-1; 7 nucleotides match TRBD1. CDR1 is MNHEY and CDR2 is SVGEGT in the germline V gene. V was clipped by 4 bases and J by 0 bases; unmatched bases: 11. There are 17 residues in the CDR3. CDR3: CASSWGQISRMNTEAFF. The CDR3 DNA follows: TGTGCCAGCAGTTGGGGACAGATTAGTAGGATGAACACTGAAGCTTTCTTT.

The chain has TRBV5-1 and TRBJ2-1, with 10 bases lining up with TRBD2. CDR1 is SGHRS, CDR2 YFSETQ, per germline. J gave up 2 bases and V 0 bases, and 5 bases lay outside the gene matches. This CDR3 spans 17 amino acids. The CDR3 is CASSLGGTSDAYNEQFF. In DNA, the CDR3 is TGCGCCAGCAGCTTGGGTGGGACTAGCGATGCCTACAATGAGCAGTTCTTC.

The CDR3 loop reads CASSSGQGGRQPQHF. In nucleotides, the CDR3 is TGTGCCAGCAGTTCCGGACAGGGAGGGAGGCAGCCCCAGCATTTT. This chain links TRBV12-3 or TRBV12-4 with TRBJ1-5; 8 bases fit TRBD1. J lost 7 bases, V lost 4 bases, and 9 bases had no gene match. The CDR3 is 15 residues long.

The CDR3 sequence is CASSVSPSSYNEQFF. Written as DNA, the CDR3 is TGTGCCAGCAGCGTAAGTCCGAGCTCCTACAATGAGCAGTTCTTC. The chain combines TRBV9 with TRBJ2-1, with D uncertain. The germline gives CDR1 SGDLS, CDR2 YYNGEE. With 1 base removed from V and 0 bases from J, the gap between germline ends came to 8 bases. The CDR3 extends over 15 amino acids.

This clonotype was picked up many times. The rearrangement uses TRBV4-3 and TRBJ2-3; 10 bases align to TRBD2. Germline loops: CDR1 LGHNA, CDR2 YSLEER. The CDR3 totals 14 residues. J was trimmed by 6 bases and V by 5 bases; bases with no gene match: 5. CDR3 sequence: CASSSSGGRDTQYF. DNA for the CDR3: TGCGCCAGCAGCTCTAGCGGGGGAAGGGATACGCAGTATTTT.

The chain employs TRBV6-5 and TRBJ2-1, with 9 positions matching TRBD2. The CDR3 length is 18 residues. The germline V gene encodes CDR1 MNHEY and CDR2 SVGAGI. V dropped 3 bases and J dropped 0; count of bases not matched to a gene: 9. DNA for the CDR3: TGTGCCAGCAGTTATAGCGGGAGCGGTTCTAGCTCCTACAATGAGCAGTTCTTC. Protein: CASSYSGSGSSSYNEQFF.

The chain links TRBV7-2 to TRBJ1-1; 7 bases match TRBD1. Trimming at V came to 5 bases and at J to 3 bases, leaving 15 bases not matched to a gene. The germline V gene encodes CDR1 SGHTA and CDR2 FQGNSA. CDR3 size: 17 residues. DNA of the CDR3: TGTGCCAGCAGCGCAGGGACAGTATACGGCCGGGACACTGAAGCTTTCTTT. Translating it yields CASSAGTVYGRDTEAFF.

The rearrangement links TRBV5-5 to TRBJ2-1; D possibly corresponds to TRBD2 (5 bases). Per the germline V gene, CDR1 is SGHKS and CDR2 is YYEKEE (reference sequence). Trimming removed 2 bases from V and 7 bases from J, with 25 bases in between. The CDR3 has 18 residues. The CDR3: CASSFSPSYPGGPNEQFF. Here the CDR3 DNA reads TGTGCCAGCAGCTTTTCCCCCTCCTATCCTGGAGGCCCGAATGAGCAGTTCTTC.

The rearrangement uses TRBV24-1 and TRBJ2-7; D is unclear. This CDR3 is built from 15 residues. The germline V and J ends were trimmed by 2 bases and 1 base, with 11 bases remaining between them. Germline CDR1 is KGHDR and CDR2 is SFDVKD. The CDR3 DNA follows: TGTGCCACCAGTGATTCCCGTTCCGCTTCCTACGAGCAGTACTTC. Amino acids: CATSDSRSASYEQYF.